The sequence of this T cell receptor beta chain was determined in a study of blood T cell repertoires in COVID-19. Study-level information: Some COVID-19 samples were acute and others convalescent; all came from the United States, Italy and Spain.

Trimming left V 10 bases short and J 2 bases short, with 16 bases between. Germline loops: CDR1 SNHLY, CDR2 FYNNEI. The CDR3 is 14 amino acids. This clone has a single count. Profiled with immunoSEQ multiplex PCR; TCRdb holds only in-frame clones, not every one. Among about 210,000 clones, about 91% were seen once, and the ten largest hold 1% to 1.5%. The TCR comes from a man younger than 40 with acute or convalescent COVID-19. Sequenced: peripheral blood. The genes are TRBV2 and TRBJ2-3; a possible D gene is TRBD2 (5 bases). The DNA of the CDR3 is TGTGCCACTCGTTCGGGAACGGCCACAGATACGCAGTATTTT. Residues: CATRSGTATDTQYF.